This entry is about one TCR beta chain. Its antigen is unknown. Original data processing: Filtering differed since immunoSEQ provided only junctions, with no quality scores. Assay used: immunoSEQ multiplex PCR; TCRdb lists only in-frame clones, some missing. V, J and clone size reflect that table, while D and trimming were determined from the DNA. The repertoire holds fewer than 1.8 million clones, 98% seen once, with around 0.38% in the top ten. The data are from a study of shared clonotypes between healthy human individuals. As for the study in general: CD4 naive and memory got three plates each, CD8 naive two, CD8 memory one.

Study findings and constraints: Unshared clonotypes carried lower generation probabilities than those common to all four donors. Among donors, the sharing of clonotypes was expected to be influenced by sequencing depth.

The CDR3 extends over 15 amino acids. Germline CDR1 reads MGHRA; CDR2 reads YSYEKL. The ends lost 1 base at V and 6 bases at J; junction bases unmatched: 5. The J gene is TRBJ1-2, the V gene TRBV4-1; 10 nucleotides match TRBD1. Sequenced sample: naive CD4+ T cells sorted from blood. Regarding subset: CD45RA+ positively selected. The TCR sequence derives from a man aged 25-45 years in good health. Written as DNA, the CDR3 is TGCGCCAGCAGCCAAGCGGACAGGGGGTATGATGGCTACACCTTC. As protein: CASSQADRGYDGYTF.